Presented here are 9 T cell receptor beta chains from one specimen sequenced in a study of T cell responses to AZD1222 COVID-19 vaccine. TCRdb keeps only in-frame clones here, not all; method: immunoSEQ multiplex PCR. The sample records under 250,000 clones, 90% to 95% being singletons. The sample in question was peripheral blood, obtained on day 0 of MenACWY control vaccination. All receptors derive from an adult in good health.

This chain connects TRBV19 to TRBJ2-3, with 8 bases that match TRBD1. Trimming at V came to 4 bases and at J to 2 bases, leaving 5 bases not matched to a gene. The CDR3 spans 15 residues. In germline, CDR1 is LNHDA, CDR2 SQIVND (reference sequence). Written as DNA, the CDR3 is TGTGCCAGTAGTACCCGACAGGGGCTCACAGATACGCAGTATTTT. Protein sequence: CASSTRQGLTDTQYF.

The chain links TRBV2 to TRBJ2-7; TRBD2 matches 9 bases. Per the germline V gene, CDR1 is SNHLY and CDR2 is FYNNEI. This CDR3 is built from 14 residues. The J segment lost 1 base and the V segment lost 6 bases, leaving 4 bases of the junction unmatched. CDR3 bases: TGTGCCAGCAGAACTAGCGGGCGATCCTACGAGCAGTACTTC. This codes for CASRTSGRSYEQYF. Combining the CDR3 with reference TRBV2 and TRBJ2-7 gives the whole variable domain EPEVTQTPSHQVTQMGQEVILRCVPISNHLYFYWYRQILGQKVEFLVSFYNNEISEKSEIFDDQFSVERPDGSNFTLKIRSTKLEDSAMYFCASRTSGRSYEQYFGPGTRLTVT.

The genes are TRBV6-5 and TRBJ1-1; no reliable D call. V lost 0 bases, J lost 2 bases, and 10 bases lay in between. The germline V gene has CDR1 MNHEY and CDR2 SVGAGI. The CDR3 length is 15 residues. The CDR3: CASSYSTNGNTEAFF. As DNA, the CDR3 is TGTGCCAGCAGTTACTCGACTAATGGAAACACTGAAGCTTTCTTT.

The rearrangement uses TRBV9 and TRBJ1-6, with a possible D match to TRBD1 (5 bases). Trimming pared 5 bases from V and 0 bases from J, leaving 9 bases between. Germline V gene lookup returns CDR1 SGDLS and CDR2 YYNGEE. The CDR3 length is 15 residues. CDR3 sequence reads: CASSTGGSYNSPLHF. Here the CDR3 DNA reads TGTGCCAGCAGTACGGGGGGCTCCTATAATTCACCCCTCCACTTT.

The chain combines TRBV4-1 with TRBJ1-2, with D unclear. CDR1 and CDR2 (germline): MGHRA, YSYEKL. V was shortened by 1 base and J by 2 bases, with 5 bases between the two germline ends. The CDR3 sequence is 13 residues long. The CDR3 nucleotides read TGCGCCAGCAGCCAAGTCGAGAACTATGGCTACACCTTC. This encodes CASSQVENYGYTF.

The CDR3 bases are TGTGCCAGCAGCGTCAGACAGGCGGGTGAGCAGTTCTTC. As protein: CASSVRQAGEQFF. This chain joins TRBV9 and TRBJ2-1, with D possibly matching TRBD1 (6 bases). CDR3 length: 13 residues. With 2 bases removed from V and 9 bases from J, the gap between germline ends came to 12 bases. CDR1 SGDLS and CDR2 YYNGEE come from the germline V gene.

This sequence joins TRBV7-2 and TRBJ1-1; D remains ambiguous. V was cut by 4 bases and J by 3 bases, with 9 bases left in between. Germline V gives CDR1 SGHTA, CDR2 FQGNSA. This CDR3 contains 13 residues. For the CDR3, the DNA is TGTGCCAGCAGCTCCGGTGTACACACTGAAGCTTTCTTT. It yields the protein CASSSGVHTEAFF.

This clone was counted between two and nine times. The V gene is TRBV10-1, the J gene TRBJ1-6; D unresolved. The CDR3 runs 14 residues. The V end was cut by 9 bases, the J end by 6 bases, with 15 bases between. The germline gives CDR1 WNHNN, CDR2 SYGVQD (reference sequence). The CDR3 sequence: CARCLVPTNSPLHF. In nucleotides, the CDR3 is TGCGCCAGATGCCTAGTTCCCACTAATTCACCCCTCCACTTT.

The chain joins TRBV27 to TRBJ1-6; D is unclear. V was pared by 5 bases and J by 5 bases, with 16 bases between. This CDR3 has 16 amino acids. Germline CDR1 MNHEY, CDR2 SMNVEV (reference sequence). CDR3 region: CASSLASGRNNSPLHF. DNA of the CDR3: TGTGCCAGCAGTCTCGCTTCGGGGAGGAATAATTCACCCCTCCACTTT.